This is a list of T cell receptor beta chains from one sample in a study of T cell changes during pregnancy in multiple sclerosis. Sequencing used immunoSEQ multiplex PCR; TCRdb keeps in-frame clones, though not all of them. Of approximately 97,000 clones detected, 75% to 95% appear once; the ten largest clones hold around 0.8%. The sequences come from peripheral blood, collected in the second trimester of pregnancy. These receptors all come from a female donor in good health, enrolled as a control in a pregnancy study. Each CDR3 is given with its conserved first and last residue. The D gene is left open where the match is weak. Expanded clones get a size class; other rows say once, few or many, or leave the size out.

D gene: TRBD1; V gene: TRBV5-4; clone size: -; J gene: TRBJ1-2; CDR3 DNA: TGTGCCAGCAGCGGGCGACCGACAGGGTATGGCTACACCTTC; CDR3 protein: CASSGRPTGYGYTF
D gene: -; V gene: TRBV4-2; clone size: -; J gene: TRBJ2-3; CDR3 DNA: TGTGCCAGCAGCCAAGTAGACGGGACTGCAGATACGCAGTATTTT; CDR3 protein: CASSQVDGTADTQYF
D gene: -; V gene: TRBV7-2; clone size: -; J gene: TRBJ2-7; CDR3 DNA: TGTGCCAGCAGCCAAAACCCGGGACAATTCTACGAGCAGTACTTC; CDR3 protein: CASSQNPGQFYEQYF
D gene: -; V gene: TRBV19; clone size: -; J gene: TRBJ1-1; CDR3 DNA: TGTGCCAGTAGTACCCAGGGGCTAACGAACACTGAAGCTTTCTTT; CDR3 protein: CASSTQGLTNTEAFF
D gene: TRBD2; V gene: TRBV27; clone size: -; J gene: TRBJ2-7; CDR3 DNA: TGTGCCAGCAGTTTATCGAAACTAGCGGGAGTAAAAGACGAGCAGTACTTC; CDR3 protein: CASSLSKLAGVKDEQYF
D gene: TRBD1; V gene: TRBV30; clone size: few; J gene: TRBJ1-1; CDR3 DNA: TGTGCCTGGGTCAGGACAGGGTGGGGGAGCACTGAAGCTTTCTTT; CDR3 protein: CAWVRTGWGSTEAFF
D gene: TRBD1; V gene: TRBV5-8; clone size: -; J gene: TRBJ2-1; CDR3 DNA: TGTGCCAGCAGCCCAGCTATTGGACAGGGGGAGGTCTTC; CDR3 protein: CASSPAIGQGEVF
D gene: TRBD2; V gene: TRBV7-2; clone size: -; J gene: TRBJ2-1; CDR3 DNA: TGTGCCAGCAGCTTAGCGGCGACTAGCGGAATCTACAATGAGCAGTTCTTC; CDR3 protein: CASSLAATSGIYNEQFF
D gene: -; V gene: TRBV7-8; clone size: -; J gene: TRBJ1-3; CDR3 DNA: TGTGCCAGCAGCTTAGGTACAGAGGTACTGAGGGACACCATATATTTT; CDR3 protein: CASSLGTEVLRDTIYF
D gene: -; V gene: TRBV11-2; clone size: -; J gene: TRBJ2-7; CDR3 DNA: TGTGCCAGCAGCTTACGATTGGAGGGGAACGACGAGCAGTACTTC; CDR3 protein: CASSLRLEGNDEQYF
D gene: TRBD1; V gene: TRBV6-5; clone size: -; J gene: TRBJ1-1; CDR3 DNA: TGTGCCAGCAGTTCACAGGGGTTGAACACTGAAGCTTTCTTT; CDR3 protein: CASSSQGLNTEAFF
D gene: -; V gene: TRBV6-1; clone size: -; J gene: TRBJ2-1; CDR3 DNA: TGTGCCAGCAGTGAACGGACAGTTCGGAATGAGCAGTTCTTC; CDR3 protein: CASSERTVRNEQFF
D gene: TRBD1; V gene: TRBV27; clone size: -; J gene: TRBJ1-2; CDR3 DNA: TGTGCCAGCAGTCCGGGGACAGGACGGTACTATGGCTACACCTTC; CDR3 protein: CASSPGTGRYYGYTF
D gene: -; V gene: TRBV18; clone size: -; J gene: TRBJ1-4; CDR3 DNA: TGTGCCAGCTCACCCCTAATGCACCCGGGAACTAATGAAAAACTGTTTTTT; CDR3 protein: CASSPLMHPGTNEKLFF
D gene: -; V gene: TRBV5-4; clone size: -; J gene: TRBJ2-5; CDR3 DNA: TGTGCCAGCAGCTCCCGGGGGTGGGAGACCCAGTACTTC; CDR3 protein: CASSSRGWETQYF
D gene: TRBD1; V gene: TRBV7-9; clone size: -; J gene: TRBJ1-4; CDR3 DNA: TGTGCCAGCAGCTTAGCAGGGGGCCCTGAAAAACTGTTTTTT; CDR3 protein: CASSLAGGPEKLFF
D gene: TRBD2; V gene: TRBV2; clone size: once; J gene: TRBJ2-1; CDR3 DNA: TGTGCCAGCAGTAATAGGACTAGCGCGTCCAATGAGCAGTTCTTC; CDR3 protein: CASSNRTSASNEQFF